Listed below are T cell receptor beta chains from one sample, sequenced in a study of vaccination and CD4 T cells after COVID-19. TCRdb re-derived calls from the PCR reads in MiXCR, one entry per CDR3 protein. Found here are around 19,000 distinct CDR3 sequences, roughly 60% of them singletons; the top ten hold approximately 1%. The sequenced sample was CD4+ T cells from blood, obtained before SARS-CoV-2 vaccination. The source is a human donor who had recovered from COVID-19. Both conserved end residues are part of each CDR3. The D gene is left open where the match is weak. A row's size may be missing; if present it is once, few, many or a size class.

clone_size | j_call | d_call | v_call | cdr3_aa | cdr3_nt
- | TRBJ1-1 | - | TRBV20-1 | CSAIQQLNAFF | TGCAGTGCTATTCAACAGCTGAACGCTTTCTTT
- | TRBJ2-7 | - | TRBV19 | CASSMGPSYEQYF | TGTGCCAGTAGTATGGGACCCTCCTACGAGCAGTACTTC
few | TRBJ2-3 | TRBD2 | TRBV20-1 | CSAPGLAGSRTQYF | TGCAGTGCTCCGGGACTAGCGGGCTCTCGTACGCAGTATTTT
few | TRBJ2-7 | - | TRBV20-1 | CSARDPPQESYEQYF | TGCAGTGCTAGAGACCCCCCGCAGGAATCCTACGAGCAGTACTTC
- | TRBJ1-6 | - | TRBV6-5 | CASSYYTVGGNHSPLHF | TGTGCCAGCAGTTACTATACCGTAGGGGGTAACCATTCACCCCTCCACTTT
- | TRBJ1-1 | - | TRBV7-9 | CASSRVGTEAFF | TGTGCCAGCAGCAGGGTTGGAACTGAAGCTTTCTTT
- | TRBJ2-5 | - | TRBV28 | CASSSMDINLGETQYF | TGTGCCAGCAGTTCTATGGACATCAACCTGGGGGAGACCCAGTACTTC
once | TRBJ2-5 | TRBD2 | TRBV12-3/TRBV12-4 | CASSTGLAGGPGETQYF | TGTGCCAGCAGCACTGGACTAGCGGGAGGGCCTGGAGAGACCCAGTACTTC
- | TRBJ2-3 | - | TRBV7-9 | CASSLATGARADTQYF | TGTGCCAGCAGCTTAGCGACGGGGGCGAGGGCAGATACGCAGTATTTT
- | TRBJ2-5 | TRBD1 | TRBV19 | CASNEADREETQYF | TGTGCCAGTAACGAAGCAGACAGGGAAGAGACCCAGTACTTC
- | TRBJ1-2 | - | TRBV20-1 | CSARERLGDGYTF | TGCAGTGCTAGAGAAAGGTTGGGGGATGGCTACACCTTC
few | TRBJ1-2 | - | TRBV21-1 | CASSKWGPGPPNYGYTF | TGTGCCAGCAGCAAGTGGGGACCGGGGCCCCCAAACTATGGCTACACCTTC
- | TRBJ2-3 | TRBD1 | TRBV27 | CASSSTGRTTSEYF | TGTGCCAGCAGTTCGACAGGGCGGACAACTTCGGAGTATTTT
- | TRBJ2-5 | - | TRBV19 | CASMGTGTETQYF | TGTGCCAGTATGGGCACAGGGACGGAGACCCAGTACTTC
- | TRBJ1-1 | - | TRBV21-1 | CASLGQPNTEAFF | TGTGCCTCCCTGGGGCAGCCGAACACTGAAGCTTTCTTT
- | TRBJ2-5 | - | TRBV2 | CAWGRGDKETQYF | TGTGCCTGGGGGCGGGGCGACAAAGAGACCCAGTACTTC
- | TRBJ2-5 | TRBD1 | TRBV19 | CASSTTGVGETQYF | TGTGCCAGTAGTACCACAGGGGTTGGAGAGACCCAGTACTTC
- | TRBJ2-7 | - | TRBV20-1 | CSARVRGSYEQYF | TGCAGTGCTAGAGTGCGCGGCTCCTACGAGCAGTACTTC
few | TRBJ1-3 | - | TRBV6-5 | CASSSEGEPGNTIYF | TGTGCCAGCAGTTCCGAAGGAGAACCTGGAAACACCATATATTTT
- | TRBJ2-1 | TRBD2 | TRBV24-1 | CATSRLAGGPHNEQFF | TGTGCCACCAGTCGCCTAGCGGGAGGGCCTCACAATGAGCAGTTCTTC
- | TRBJ2-1 | - | TRBV6-5 | CASSYRRSDEQFF | TGTGCCAGCAGTTACCGGAGAAGCGATGAGCAGTTCTTC
- | TRBJ2-2 | TRBD1 | TRBV7-2 | CASRKSGTGPTGELFF | TGTGCCAGCAGAAAGTCCGGGACAGGGCCCACCGGGGAGCTGTTTTTT
few | TRBJ2-5 | - | TRBV27 | CASSRRHQETQYF | TGTGCCAGCAGCCGACGGCACCAAGAGACCCAGTACTTC
- | TRBJ1-5 | TRBD1 | TRBV5-4 | CASSSQGLNQPQHF | TGTGCCAGCAGCTCACAGGGGCTCAATCAGCCCCAGCATTTT
- | TRBJ2-2 | TRBD2 | TRBV28 | CASSLLGASGSSKTGELFF | TGTGCCAGCAGTTTATTAGGGGCTAGCGGGAGTAGTAAGACCGGGGAGCTGTTTTTT
- | TRBJ1-6 | TRBD1 | TRBV2 | CASRRTGQSSYNSPLHF | TGTGCCAGCAGACGGACAGGGCAGAGCTCCTATAATTCACCCCTCCACTTT
- | TRBJ1-2 | - | TRBV19 | CASSTGRWGASGYTF | TGTGCCAGTAGTACGGGACGGTGGGGAGCGAGCGGCTACACCTTC
- | TRBJ1-4 | TRBD1 | TRBV27 | CASANRGREKLFF | TGTGCCAGCGCGAACAGGGGGCGCGAAAAACTGTTTTTT
- | TRBJ2-7 | - | TRBV20-1 | CSARPGTEQYF | TGCAGTGCTAGGCCCGGGACCGAGCAGTACTTC
- | TRBJ2-7 | - | TRBV6-2/TRBV6-3 | CASTFEGGYLSYEQYF | TGTGCCAGCACGTTCGAGGGGGGGTACCTCTCCTACGAGCAGTACTTC
- | TRBJ1-2 | TRBD1 | TRBV7-2 | CASSLDRVYGYTF | TGTGCCAGCAGCTTGGACAGGGTTTATGGCTACACCTTC
- | TRBJ2-3 | TRBD1 | TRBV2 | CASTRINRGYGTDTQYF | TGTGCCAGCACTAGAATCAACAGGGGATACGGCACAGATACGCAGTATTTT
- | TRBJ1-1 | - | TRBV7-2 | CASSLEARAQAFF | TGTGCCAGCAGCTTAGAAGCCAGAGCGCAAGCTTTCTTT
- | TRBJ2-7 | TRBD2 | TRBV15 | CATSKYSGTSGANYEQYF | TGTGCCACCAGCAAATATTCCGGGACTAGCGGTGCAAACTACGAGCAGTACTTC
few | TRBJ2-3 | - | TRBV11-3 | CASSLGRREIDTDTQYF | TGTGCCAGCAGTCTTGGGAGGAGGGAAATAGACACAGATACGCAGTATTTT
- | TRBJ2-5 | - | TRBV9 | CASSVGGWLRVGETQYF | TGTGCCAGCAGCGTAGGAGGTTGGTTACGGGTCGGGGAGACCCAGTACTTC
- | TRBJ2-5 | TRBD2 | TRBV20-1 | CSASHRRGGPGQTQYF | TGCAGTGCTAGTCATCGGAGGGGAGGGCCCGGGCAGACCCAGTACTTC